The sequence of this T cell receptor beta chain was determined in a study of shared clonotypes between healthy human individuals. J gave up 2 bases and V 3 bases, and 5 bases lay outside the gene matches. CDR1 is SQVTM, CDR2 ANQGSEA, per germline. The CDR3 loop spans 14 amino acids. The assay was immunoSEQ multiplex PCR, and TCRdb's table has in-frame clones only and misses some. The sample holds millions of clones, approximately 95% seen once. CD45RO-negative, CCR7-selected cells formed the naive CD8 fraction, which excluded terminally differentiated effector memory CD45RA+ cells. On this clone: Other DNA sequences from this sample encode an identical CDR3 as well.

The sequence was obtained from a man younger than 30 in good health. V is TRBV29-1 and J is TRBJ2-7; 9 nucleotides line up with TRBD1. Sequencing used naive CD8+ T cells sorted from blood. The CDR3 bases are TGCAGCGTTGAGCCGGGACAGGGCCCCTACGAGCAGTACTTC. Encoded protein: CSVEPGQGPYEQYF.